The subject of this entry is one T cell receptor beta chain. Its antigen is still unknown. Base-call qualities are not available, and no considerably larger clone is one nucleotide away. The immunoSEQ Assay, a bias-controlled multiplex PCR, was used to amplify TCRbeta CDR3 regions from genomic DNA. In the original analysis: Nucleated cell counts per sample were estimated from amplification of reference gene primers within the assay. Sequence reads were collapsed and filtered to measure the absolute abundance of every unique TCRbeta CDR3 rearrangement. For each sample, productive Simpson clonality was calculated by taking the square root of Simpson's diversity index across productive rearrangements. TCRdb obtained this table from immuneACCESS and retained in-frame rearrangements with V and J assigned. These tables miss some clones; where compared with another copy, unresolved V genes account for less than half of the shortfall, and the remainder is unexplained. V and J calls and clone size are those listed in that table; D and trimming were worked out from the DNA. In all, the sample holds about 70,000 clones, and 80% to 90% of those were seen once. Approximately 10% of the sample is held by the ten biggest clonotypes.

The CDR3 starts with the cysteine, ends with the phenylalanine, and has 15 residues. Just the 45-base CDR3 DNA is kept, in frame starting at base 1. Relative to germline, V is missing 4 bases and J is missing 4 bases, with 4 bases of the junction outside any gene match. The germline V gene specifies SGHDT as CDR1 and YYEEEE as CDR2. Collaborating institutions collected whole blood in K2EDTA tubes following their own protocols. For TCRbeta analysis, collaborators shipped samples as frozen whole blood, isolated PBMCs, or DNA extracted from either of those sample types. The entry originates in a study of blood T cell repertoires in COVID-19 (dated by TCRdb to 2018 to 2020). Some background on the complete study: The collaborator samples originated in the United States, Italy and Spain and spanned the acute and convalescent phases of COVID-19. Where available, HLA class I and class II types were taken from metadata supplied by the sample provider and were not determined by assay-based typing. The sample metadata nearly always contained a de-identified subject ID, COVID-19 status, age in years and sex. The material from the prospective study consisted of cDNA or gDNA derived from T cells, B-cell-depleted T cells, or PBMCs. Deeply sampled blood TCRbeta repertoires from subjects exposed to, actively infected with, or recovered from COVID-19 were included in the dataset. The repertoires were released in a freely available public database intended as a resource for research on the immune response to SARS-CoV-2. The samples were drawn from the first 160 participants of the ongoing ImmuneRACE study and from 1,254 subjects provided by 6 global collaborators. The paper as a whole reports these results and caveats: Clinical and demographic metadata were provided uncurated, with the amount varying by source and participant.

This sequence was found in a woman aged 18-29 years with acute or convalescent COVID-19. Sequencing was performed on peripheral blood. The rearrangement combines TRBV5-6 with TRBJ2-1; 11 nucleotides in the junction match TRBD1. The DNA sequence reads TGTGCCAGCAGCCTGGACAGGGGGCCTTACAATGAGCAGTTCTTC. Translated, it gives CASSLDRGPYNEQFF.